This TCR beta chain emerged from a study of blood T cells in healthy people across ages. This clonotype appeared a few times. Per the germline V gene, CDR1 is SGDLS and CDR2 is YYNGEE. This CDR3 has 17 residues. Unmatched junction bases numbered 13, after V lost 1 base and J lost 4 bases. PCR was performed a second time for about 7 to 12 cycles using a sample-barcoded 5' primer and a J-beta primer mix. TCRdb re-called the 5' RACE reads with MiXCR, one entry per CDR3 protein. The profile shows 780,000 or so distinct CDR3 sequences, roughly 25% of them singletons. Another study also made use of these data, one on T cells of mothers and their children. That paper states: A few healthy Caucasian mothers, along with their six children, served as the donors. For the second PCR, the M1S primer put in sample barcodes and 2-4 random nucleotides. Each mother yielded more than 9 million TCR beta CDR3 reads. Each child yielded roughly 2.9 million reads.

The chain combines TRBV9 with TRBJ1-1; TRBD1 aligns across 7 bases. The sequenced material came from blood. This receptor was taken from a boy aged 5-17 years in good health. As DNA, the CDR3 is TGTGCCAGCAGCGTATTTGGTTCGGGAGACAGGGCCACTGAAGCTTTCTTT. This gives the protein CASSVFGSGDRATEAFF.